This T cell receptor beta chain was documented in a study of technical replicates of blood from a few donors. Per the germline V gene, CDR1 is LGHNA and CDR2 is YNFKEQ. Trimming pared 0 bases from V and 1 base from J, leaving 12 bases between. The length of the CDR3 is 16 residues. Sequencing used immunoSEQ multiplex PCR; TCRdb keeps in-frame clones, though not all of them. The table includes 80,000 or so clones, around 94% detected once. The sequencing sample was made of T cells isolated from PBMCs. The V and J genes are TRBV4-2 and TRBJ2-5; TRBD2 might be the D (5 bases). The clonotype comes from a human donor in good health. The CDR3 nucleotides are TGTGCCAGCAGCCAAGAGACTACTAGAGGCCAAGAGACCCAGTACTTC. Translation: CASSQETTRGQETQYF.